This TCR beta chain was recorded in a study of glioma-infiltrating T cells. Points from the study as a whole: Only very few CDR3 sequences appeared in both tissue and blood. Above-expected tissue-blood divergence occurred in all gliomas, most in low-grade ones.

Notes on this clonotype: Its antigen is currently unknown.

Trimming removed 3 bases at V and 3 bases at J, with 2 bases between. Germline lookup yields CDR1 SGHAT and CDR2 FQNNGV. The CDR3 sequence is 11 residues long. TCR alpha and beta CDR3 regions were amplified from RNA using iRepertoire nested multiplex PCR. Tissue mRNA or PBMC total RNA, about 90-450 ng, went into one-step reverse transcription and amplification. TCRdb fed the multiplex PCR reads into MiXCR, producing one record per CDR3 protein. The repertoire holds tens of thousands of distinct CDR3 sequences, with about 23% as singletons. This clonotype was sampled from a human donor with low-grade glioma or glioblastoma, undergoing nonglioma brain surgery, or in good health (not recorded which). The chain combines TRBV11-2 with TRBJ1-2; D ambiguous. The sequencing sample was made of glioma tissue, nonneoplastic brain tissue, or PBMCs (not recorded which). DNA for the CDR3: TGTGCCAGCAGCTTGGACTATGGCTACACCTTC. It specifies CASSLDYGYTF.